The next 28 T cell receptor beta chains were all read from a single sample in a study of blood T cell repertoires in COVID-19. Profiling relied on immunoSEQ multiplex PCR, and the TCRdb table lists in-frame clones only, not all of them. The table shows 250,000 to 300,000 clones, with approximately 85% occurring only once. Sequenced sample: peripheral blood. Receptors originate from a man in his fifties with active or convalescent COVID-19.

The V call is TRBV3-1 (or the pseudogene TRBV3-2), the J call TRBJ2-7; TRBD2 aligns across 8 bases. Germline V gives CDR1 LGHDT, CDR2 YNNKEL (reference sequence). V gave up 4 bases and J gave up 5 bases; unmatched junction bases: 10. CDR3 length: 15 amino acids. The CDR3 region has the DNA TGTGCCAGCAGCCCCTTGGCGGGAGGACGGGACGAGCAGTACTTC. The encoded protein is CASSPLAGGRDEQYF.

This chain connects TRBV9 to TRBJ2-2, with TRBD2 matching over 7 bases. V gave up 0 bases and J gave up 3 bases; unmatched junction bases: 5. This CDR3 is built from 16 residues. Germline assignment: CDR1 SGDLS and CDR2 YYNGEE. CDR3: CASSVAGTTYTGELFF. In nucleotides, the CDR3 is TGTGCCAGCAGCGTAGCTGGGACTACGTACACCGGGGAGCTGTTTTTT.

The V gene is TRBV18, the J gene TRBJ2-2; 7 nucleotides align to TRBD1. CDR3 length equals 16 residues. Trimming at V came to 3 bases and at J to 3 bases, leaving 7 bases not matched to a gene. CDR1 and CDR2 from the germline V gene are KGHSH and LQKENI. CDR3 nucleotide sequence: TGTGCCAGCTCACCGGGAACAGGGGCGGACACCGGGGAGCTGTTTTTT. Its protein is CASSPGTGADTGELFF.

V usage is TRBV6-2 or TRBV6-3 and J usage is TRBJ2-1; D is perhaps TRBD2 (5 bases). V was pared by 0 bases and J by 8 bases, with 20 bases between. This CDR3 has 17 residues. The germline gives CDR1 MNHEY, CDR2 SVGEGT. CDR3 protein: CASSYSTGYPFGDEQFF. The CDR3 DNA sequence: TGTGCCAGCAGTTACTCGACGGGGTACCCCTTTGGGGATGAGCAGTTCTTC.

The rearrangement uses TRBV18 and TRBJ1-5; 8 bases are a match to TRBD1. After removal of 3 bases from V and 0 bases from J, the junction contained 4 bases not matched to a gene. Germline V gene data show CDR1 as KGHSH and CDR2 as LQKENI. The CDR3 spans 16 residues. CDR3 in DNA: TGTGCCAGCTCACCTAGGGACAGGAATAGCAATCAGCCCCAGCATTTT. It yields the protein CASSPRDRNSNQPQHF.

The table lists this clone with a few counts. CDR3 amino acids: CASRGRTGNEKLFF. The CDR3 nucleotides are TGTGCCAGTAGGGGAAGGACTGGGAATGAAAAACTGTTTTTT. The chain combines TRBV19 with TRBJ1-4, with D unresolved. The CDR3 is made up of 14 amino acids. CDR1 and CDR2 from the germline V gene are LNHDA and SQIVND (reference sequence). Trimming removed 6 bases from V and 5 bases from J, with 13 bases in between.

The rearrangement uses TRBV10-3 and TRBJ1-1; TRBD1 might be the D (6 bases). Trimming cost V 8 bases and J 0 bases, with 7 bases left between them. Germline loops: CDR1 ENHRY, CDR2 SYGVKD. The CDR3 is made up of 12 amino acids. The CDR3 here is CAIGQMNTEAFF. Written as DNA, the CDR3 is TGTGCCATCGGACAGATGAACACTGAAGCTTTCTTT.

The chain is built from TRBV7-2 and TRBJ1-1, with D perhaps TRBD1 (6 bases). V lost 3 bases, J lost 7 bases, and 12 bases lay in between. The CDR3 runs to 13 residues. CDR1 SGHTA and CDR2 FQGNSA come from the germline V gene. CDR3 amino acids: CASSLDRALEAFF. CDR3 in DNA: TGTGCCAGCAGCTTGGACAGAGCCCTTGAAGCTTTCTTT.

The chain recombines TRBV25-1 with TRBJ2-1; maybe TRBD1 (7 bases). V lost 7 bases, J lost 3 bases, and 13 bases lay in between. The CDR3 is 14 amino acids. The germline gives CDR1 MGHDK, CDR2 SYGVNS. The CDR3: CASTRGDHYNEQFF. DNA for the CDR3: TGTGCCAGCACCAGGGGGGACCACTACAATGAGCAGTTCTTC.

This clone occurred once. V usage is TRBV5-1 and J usage is TRBJ1-1; TRBD1 is a possible D gene (5 bases). The CDR3 has 13 amino acids. V was clipped by 2 bases and J by 5 bases, with 10 bases between them. The germline V gene encodes CDR1 SGHRS and CDR2 YFSETQ. The CDR3, as DNA: TGCGCCAGCAGCTTACACCCAGGGACTGAAGCTTTCTTT. Its translation: CASSLHPGTEAFF.

The V and J genes are TRBV5-1 and TRBJ1-6; D call uncertain. Germline loops: CDR1 SGHRS, CDR2 YFSETQ. This CDR3 comprises 13 residues. V was shortened by 4 bases and J by 5 bases, with 7 bases between the two germline ends. Here the CDR3 DNA reads TGCGCCAGCAGCCACGGGGATAATTCACCCCTCCACTTT. This codes for CASSHGDNSPLHF.

The chain is built from TRBV30 and TRBJ1-2; no reliable D call. The CDR3 is 11 residues long. Germline CDR1 is GTSNPN and CDR2 is SVGIG (reference sequence). Trimming took off 2 bases at V and 4 bases at J, with 5 bases between the two ends. In DNA, the CDR3 is TGTGCCTGGAGTATGAGCTATGGCTACACCTTC. Protein sequence: CAWSMSYGYTF.

The genes are TRBV5-4 and TRBJ2-5, with 12 bases that match TRBD2. V trimming: 4 bases; J trimming: 0 bases; junction bases outside the gene matches: 4. Looked up from germline, CDR1 is SGHNT and CDR2 is YYREEE (reference sequence). The CDR3 is 16 residues long. CDR3 in amino acids: CASSPGTSGYQETQYF. Here the CDR3 DNA reads TGTGCCAGCAGCCCAGGGACTAGCGGGTACCAAGAGACCCAGTACTTC.

This rearrangement joins TRBV5-5 to TRBJ2-5; maybe TRBD1 (5 bases). The CDR3 has 16 amino acids. Looked up from germline, CDR1 is SGHKS and CDR2 is YYEKEE (reference sequence). V lost 0 bases and J lost 5, with 17 bases in between. As DNA, the CDR3 is TGTGCCAGCAGCTTGGATGGGAACAGGAGAAGGGAGACCCAGTACTTC. Its translation: CASSLDGNRRRETQYF.

The V gene is TRBV27, the J gene TRBJ1-1; TRBD1 matches at 8 bases. V shed 3 bases and J 5 bases; nucleotides not matched to a gene: 5. Germline lookup yields CDR1 MNHEY and CDR2 SMNVEV (reference sequence). CDR3 size: 14 residues. The CDR3 sequence: CASSFGQGITEAFF. The CDR3 nucleotides read TGTGCCAGCAGTTTTGGACAGGGAATTACTGAAGCTTTCTTT.

The J gene is TRBJ2-5, the V gene TRBV28; weak D call: TRBD1 (5 bases). The CDR3 totals 12 residues. With 3 bases removed from V and 5 bases from J, the gap between germline ends came to 7 bases. Germline CDR1 reads MDHEN; CDR2 reads SYDVKM. The CDR3 reads CASSFRGETQYF. The DNA of the CDR3 is TGTGCCAGCAGTTTTAGGGGTGAGACCCAGTACTTC.

The chain is built from TRBV20-1 and TRBJ2-1, with 8 positions matching TRBD2. Germline V gives CDR1 DFQATT, CDR2 SNEGSKA (reference sequence). V was pared by 3 bases and J by 8 bases, with 0 bases of the junction left unmatched. The CDR3 consists of 11 residues. CDR3 nucleotide sequence: TGCAGTGCTAGGACTAGCGATGAGCAGTTCTTC. Amino acids: CSARTSDEQFF.

The V and J genes are TRBV5-4 and TRBJ1-2, with 7 nucleotides matching TRBD1. Germline lookup yields CDR1 SGHNT and CDR2 YYREEE (reference sequence). This CDR3 region has 14 residues. V lost 4 bases, J lost 4 bases, and 7 bases stayed unmatched. In nucleotides, the CDR3 is TGTGCCAGCAGCGCTGAGGACAGGCTCTATGGCTACACCTTC. Amino acid sequence: CASSAEDRLYGYTF.

The chain uses TRBV4-1 and TRBJ2-7; D gene unclear. In germline, CDR1 is MGHRA, CDR2 YSYEKL. This CDR3 has 17 residues. Trimming took off 0 bases at V and 3 bases at J, with 18 bases between the two ends. CDR3 sequence (DNA): TGCGCCAGCAGCCAAGATTCTTTAGACATAAAAAACTACGAGCAGTACTTC. Its translation is CASSQDSLDIKNYEQYF.

The CDR3 nucleotides are TGTGCTAGCGCGTCGTGGGGGGAGAGGTCCGGACAGCCCCAGCATTTT. Amino acid sequence: CASASWGERSGQPQHF. The J gene is TRBJ1-5, the V gene TRBV12-5, with D possibly being TRBD1 (5 bases). Germline lookup yields CDR1 LGHNT and CDR2 FRNRAP. The ends were cut back, 9 bases at V and 7 bases at J, with 25 bases in the middle. CDR3 length: 16 residues.

The V and J genes are TRBV5-6 and TRBJ1-2; no reliable D call. The CDR3 consists of 15 residues. Germline-derived CDR1 and CDR2 are SGHDT and YYEEEE. Between the trimmed V and J ends, which lost 3 bases and 2 bases, there was a span of 14 bases. The CDR3 reads CASSWPREDNYGYTF. DNA for the CDR3: TGTGCCAGCAGCTGGCCGCGGGAAGACAACTATGGCTACACCTTC.

The chain couples TRBV10-3 to TRBJ1-2; a weak D match, TRBD1 (5 bases). The V end lost 4 bases, the J end lost 0 bases, and 15 bases lay between the germline ends. The CDR3 runs 16 residues. CDR1 is ENHRY and CDR2 is SYGVKD in the germline V gene. CDR3 nucleotide sequence: TGTGCCATCAGTGTAGTACAGGATTCCCCTAACTATGGCTACACCTTC. It is translated as CAISVVQDSPNYGYTF.

The rearrangement uses TRBV28 and TRBJ1-2, with TRBD1 identical over 7 bases. The CDR3 length is 13 residues. Trimming removed 6 bases from V and 3 bases from J; junction bases left unmatched: 4. CDR1 is MDHEN, CDR2 SYDVKM, per germline. The CDR3 DNA is TGTGCCAGCAGCCGGACAGGCCACTATGGCTACACCTTC. Translated: CASSRTGHYGYTF.

This clone was recorded only once. This chain links TRBV2 with TRBJ2-4; no firm D call. Between the trimmed V and J ends, which lost 6 bases and 0 bases, there was a span of 6 bases. The CDR3 covers 13 residues. CDR1 is SNHLY, CDR2 FYNNEI, per germline. The chain's CDR3 is CASSPSAKNIQYF. The CDR3, as DNA: TGTGCCAGCAGCCCTTCAGCCAAAAACATTCAGTACTTC.

In DNA form, the CDR3 reads TGTGCCAGCAGGTTAAGTCAGGGTTCTTATGCTTTCTTT. This codes for CASRLSQGSYAFF. The V gene is TRBV6-5, the J gene TRBJ1-1, with D possibly matching TRBD1 (5 bases). This CDR3 is 13 amino acids long. The V end was cut by 6 bases, the J end by 11 bases, with 19 bases between. The V gene's germline CDR1 is MNHEY and CDR2 SVGAGI.

The J gene is TRBJ2-1, the V gene TRBV5-4; no firm D call. The CDR3 contains 13 residues. The ends were cut back, 2 bases at V and 7 bases at J, with 10 bases in the middle. Germline V lookup: CDR1 SGHNT, CDR2 YYREEE (reference sequence). In nucleotides, the CDR3 is TGTGCCAGCAGCTTCCAAAGCGCAAATGAGCAGTTCTTC. Translation gives CASSFQSANEQFF.

This rearrangement joins TRBV5-1 to TRBJ2-5; 12 bases are a match to TRBD2. CDR3 size: 15 residues. CDR1 is SGHRS, CDR2 YFSETQ, per germline. The ends lost 4 bases at V and 5 bases at J; junction bases unmatched: 6. CDR3 region: CASSVEGLAGETQYF. In DNA form, the CDR3 reads TGCGCCAGCAGCGTCGAGGGACTAGCGGGCGAGACCCAGTACTTC.

The chain is built from TRBV7-9 and TRBJ2-7; no reliable D call. V shed 1 base and J shed 6 bases, with 10 bases lying between them. Per germline, CDR1 SEHNR and CDR2 FQNEAQ (reference sequence). This CDR3 has 13 residues. CDR3 bases: TGTGCCAGCAGCTTAGGGTCGTTCGGCGAGCAGTACTTC. Translated: CASSLGSFGEQYF. The full variable domain, in which reference TRBV7-9 and TRBJ2-7 provide the parts outside the CDR3, is DTGVSQNPRHKITKRGQNVTFRCDPISEHNRLYWYRQTLGQGPEFLTYFQNEAQLEKSRLLSDRFSAERPKGSFSTLEIQRTEQGDSAMYLCASSLGSFGEQYFGPGTRLTVT.